This T cell receptor (beta chain) came from a study of STAT5B mutations in CD4+ large granular lymphocyte leukemia. The study, taken as a whole, reports: Without putative leukemic clones, patient CD4-sorted repertoires remained more clonal than healthy CD4+ repertoires. No patients shared main leukemic clonotypes, though approximately 26% appeared at low frequency elsewhere. Top patient clones used TRBV06 genes more often: 8/27 versus 2/35 in controls.

The assay was run at survey level. Sequenced by immunoSEQ multiplex PCR; TCRdb stores in-frame clones only, minus some. The data contain 40,000 to 45,000 clones, 80% to 90% of them singletons. Notes on this clone: Its antigen is unidentified.

The CDR3 runs to 13 residues. V lost 6 bases, J lost 5 bases, and 7 bases stayed unmatched. The germline V gene has CDR1 SQVTM and CDR2 ANQGSEA. The sequencing sample was made of CD4+ T cells from blood buffy coats. The genes are TRBV29-1 and TRBJ2-7; 10 bases are a match to TRBD2. This TCR came from a human donor in good health. The CDR3 DNA reads as TGCAGCGTGACAGCGGGAGGGCCAAACGAGCAGTACTTC. This codes for CSVTAGGPNEQYF.